The 15 T cell receptor beta chains in this list originate from one sample, sequenced in a study of T cells in tumors after PD-1 blockade. The assay was immunoSEQ multiplex PCR, and TCRdb's table has in-frame clones only and misses some. The sample lists about 59,000 clones, roughly 77% seen once, with roughly 13% in the top ten. The specimen comprised PBMCs, sampled before anti-PD-1 treatment. Source of these receptors: a human donor with basal cell carcinoma.

The chain couples TRBV18 to TRBJ2-7; the D gene is possibly TRBD2 (6 bases). V was clipped by 3 bases and J by 5 bases, with 11 bases between them. This CDR3 is built from 13 residues. Germline loops: CDR1 KGHSH, CDR2 LQKENI. CDR3 in DNA: TGTGCCAGCTCACCTCTCGGGGGAAACGAGCAGTACTTC. It specifies CASSPLGGNEQYF.

The genes are TRBV5-1 and TRBJ1-4, with 7 bases identical to TRBD1. Unmatched junction bases numbered 8, after V lost 3 bases and J lost 3 bases. Germline V gene sequence: CDR1 SGHRS, CDR2 YFSETQ. The CDR3 has 16 amino acids. CDR3 amino acids: CASSYGTASANEKLFF. In DNA form, the CDR3 reads TGCGCCAGCAGCTACGGGACAGCCTCCGCTAATGAAAAACTGTTTTTT.

The chain has TRBV29-1 and TRBJ2-3; no firm D call. There are 14 residues in the CDR3. Germline values: CDR1 SQVTM, CDR2 ANQGSEA. V was pared by 2 bases and J by 0 bases, with 9 bases between. The CDR3 here is CSVEFSPSTDTQYF. The CDR3 coding sequence is TGCAGCGTTGAATTCAGCCCTAGCACAGATACGCAGTATTTT.

In its sample, this clone was seen many times. The DNA of the CDR3 is TGTGCCAGCAGTTTAAAACAGGAAGAGACCCAGTACTTC. This encodes CASSLKQEETQYF. The rearrangement links TRBV12-3 or TRBV12-4 to TRBJ2-5; a possible D gene is TRBD1 (5 bases). The V gene lost 2 bases and the J gene lost 3 bases, with 7 bases spanning the gap. The CDR3 totals 13 residues.

This clone was seen just once. This chain connects TRBV5-1 to TRBJ2-6; TRBD1 matches 9 bases. V was pared by 4 bases and J by 0 bases, with 2 bases of the junction left unmatched. This CDR3 has 16 amino acids. Germline V gene lookup returns CDR1 SGHRS and CDR2 YFSETQ. CDR3 residues: CASSDRGISGANVLTF. The CDR3 region has the DNA TGCGCCAGCAGCGACAGGGGGATCTCTGGGGCCAACGTCCTGACTTTC.

The V gene is TRBV4-1, the J gene TRBJ2-7; maybe TRBD2 (5 bases). The CDR3 contains 16 residues. Trimming left V 0 bases short and J 3 bases short, with 15 bases between. Per the germline V gene, CDR1 is MGHRA and CDR2 is YSYEKL. CDR3 bases: TGCGCCAGCAGCCAAGATCGGGGTCGCCCAGACTACGAGCAGTACTTC. Its translation is CASSQDRGRPDYEQYF.

V gene TRBV5-5 combines with J gene TRBJ1-6, with a weak D call TRBD1 (6 bases). In germline, CDR1 is SGHKS, CDR2 YYEKEE (reference sequence). This CDR3 region has 14 residues. The V end was cut by 4 bases, the J end by 7 bases, with 12 bases between. The CDR3 is CASSHRVENSPLHF. Written as DNA, the CDR3 is TGTGCCAGCAGCCACAGGGTGGAGAATTCACCCCTCCACTTT.

A single count supports this clone. V is TRBV7-9 and J is TRBJ2-7; the match to TRBD1 covers 10 bases. Germline CDR1 SEHNR, CDR2 FQNEAQ (reference sequence). Unmatched junction bases numbered 4, after V lost 5 bases and J lost 3 bases. CDR3 size: 14 residues. DNA of the CDR3: TGTGCCAGCAGCCGGGACAGGGGAAGCTACGAGCAGTACTTC. Its protein product is CASSRDRGSYEQYF.

The CDR3 region has the DNA TGTGCCAGCAGCCTGGACCCGGGGCGAGAAAAACTGTTTTTT. Its translation: CASSLDPGREKLFF. V gene TRBV5-5 combines with J gene TRBJ1-4; D is perhaps TRBD1 (5 bases). The germline V and J ends were trimmed by 4 bases and 8 bases, with 15 bases remaining between them. The CDR3 has 14 amino acids. Germline lookup yields CDR1 SGHKS and CDR2 YYEKEE (reference sequence).

V is TRBV3-1 (or the pseudogene TRBV3-2) and J is TRBJ2-2; 8 nucleotides align to TRBD2. This CDR3 has 17 amino acids. Germline-derived CDR1 and CDR2 are LGHDT and YNNKEL (reference sequence). V was pared by 4 bases and J by 1 base, with 8 bases of the junction left unmatched. The CDR3 coding sequence is TGTGCCAGCAGCCCGATGCGGGGGGCCTGGAACACCGGGGAGCTGTTTTTT. Protein: CASSPMRGAWNTGELFF.

This clone was seen a few times. This rearrangement joins TRBV5-1 to TRBJ1-1, with D possibly being TRBD1 (6 bases). The V gene's germline CDR1 is SGHRS and CDR2 YFSETQ. Between the trimmed V and J ends, which lost 4 bases and 0 bases, there was a span of 10 bases. This CDR3 has 14 amino acids. The CDR3: CASSSRGVNTEAFF. DNA for the CDR3: TGCGCCAGCAGCAGCAGGGGCGTGAACACTGAAGCTTTCTTT.

This clone was observed a few times. CDR3 loop: CASLPRTSGRNTGELFF. The CDR3, as DNA: TGTGCCAGCCTCCCCAGGACTAGCGGGAGGAACACCGGGGAGCTGTTTTTT. The chain uses TRBV19 and TRBJ2-2; 13 nucleotides agree with TRBD2. With V trimmed by 9 bases and J by 1 base, 8 bases remained unmatched. This CDR3 spans 17 amino acids. Germline CDR1 and CDR2: LNHDA and SQIVND (reference sequence).

The chain couples TRBV18 to TRBJ1-1; D gene uncertain. The length of the CDR3 is 11 residues. The V gene lost 8 bases and the J gene lost 0 bases, with 4 bases spanning the gap. The germline V gene has CDR1 KGHSH and CDR2 LQKENI. DNA for the CDR3: TGTGCCAGCCTCATGAACACTGAAGCTTTCTTT. This translates into CASLMNTEAFF.

The V and J genes are TRBV2 and TRBJ1-1; no clear D gene. Germline V CDR1 and CDR2: SNHLY, FYNNEI. V was cut by 2 bases and J by 7 bases, with 17 bases left in between. The CDR3 is 15 residues long. This CDR3 reads CASSERHLDGREAFF. The CDR3 coding sequence is TGTGCCAGCAGTGAAAGGCACTTGGACGGCCGTGAAGCTTTCTTT. Using reference TRBV2 and TRBJ1-1 for the parts outside the CDR3, the full variable domain is EPEVTQTPSHQVTQMGQEVILRCVPISNHLYFYWYRQILGQKVEFLVSFYNNEISEKSEIFDDQFSVERPDGSNFTLKIRSTKLEDSAMYFCASSERHLDGREAFFGQGTRLTVV.

V usage is TRBV7-9 and J usage is TRBJ2-3, with D possibly being TRBD1 (5 bases). Germline V gene lookup returns CDR1 SEHNR and CDR2 FQNEAQ (reference sequence). The CDR3 has 15 residues. Deletions cut 5 bases from V and 0 bases from J, with 12 bases between. The CDR3 is CASSDRTPSTDTQYF. DNA for the CDR3: TGTGCCAGCAGCGATAGGACACCCAGCACAGATACGCAGTATTTT.